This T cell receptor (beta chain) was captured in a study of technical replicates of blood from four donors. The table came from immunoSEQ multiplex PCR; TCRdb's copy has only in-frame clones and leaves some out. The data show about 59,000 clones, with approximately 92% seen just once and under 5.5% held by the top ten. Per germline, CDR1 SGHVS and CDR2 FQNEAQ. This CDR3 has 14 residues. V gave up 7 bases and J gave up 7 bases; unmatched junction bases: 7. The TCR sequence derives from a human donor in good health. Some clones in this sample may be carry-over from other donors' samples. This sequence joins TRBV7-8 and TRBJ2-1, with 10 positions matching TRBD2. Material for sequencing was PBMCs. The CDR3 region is CASIPTAGGNEQFF. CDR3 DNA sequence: TGTGCCAGCATCCCCACAGCGGGGGGGAATGAGCAGTTCTTC.